The 14 T cell receptor beta chains reported below all come from one sample, sequenced in a study of graft-versus-host responses after intestinal transplantation. Sequencing was performed with immunoSEQ multiplex PCR; in TCRdb, only in-frame clones are kept and a portion is missing. The sample consists of roughly 110,000 clones, over 85% of them appearing once. Their antigen targets remain unknown. Sequencing used unstimulated CD4+ T cells sorted from spleen or lymph node cells, obtained before transplant. All receptors come from a human donor who was the organ donor for an intestinal transplant.

The chain is built from TRBV10-2 and TRBJ1-3; 10 bases are shared with TRBD1. J lost 6 bases, V lost 7 bases, and 6 bases had no gene match. The CDR3 sequence is 14 residues long. Germline assignment: CDR1 WSHSY and CDR2 SAAADI. CDR3 region: CASTTTGGENTIYF. The CDR3 coding sequence is TGCGCCAGCACTACGACAGGGGGCGAAAACACCATATATTTT.

The V call is TRBV6-5, the J call TRBJ2-5, with unresolved D. The ends were cut back, 6 bases at V and 3 bases at J, with 11 bases in the middle. Germline V gives CDR1 MNHEY, CDR2 SVGAGI. The CDR3 loop spans 13 amino acids. The CDR3 spells CASRQINEETQYF. CDR3 DNA: TGTGCCAGCAGACAAATAAACGAAGAGACCCAGTACTTC.

This chain connects TRBV9 to TRBJ2-3, with 7 nucleotides matching TRBD2. CDR3 length equals 16 residues. Germline CDR1 reads SGDLS; CDR2 reads YYNGEE. V shed 4 bases and J 3 bases; nucleotides not matched to a gene: 11. Written as DNA, the CDR3 is TGTGCCAGCAGCCCCACCGGCGGGAGAACAACAGATACGCAGTATTTT. It encodes CASSPTGGRTTDTQYF.

The chain employs TRBV25-1 and TRBJ2-3; a possible D gene is TRBD2 (5 bases). Germline values: CDR1 MGHDK, CDR2 SYGVNS. The length of the CDR3 is 14 residues. V lost 9 bases, J lost 0 bases, and 13 bases lay in between. CDR3 sequence: CARDGRTSTDTQYF. The CDR3 region has the DNA TGTGCCAGGGACGGACGGACTAGCACAGATACGCAGTATTTT.

The chain carries TRBV30 and TRBJ2-2; D may correspond to TRBD1 or TRBD2 (6 bases each). This CDR3 contains 16 residues. CDR1 and CDR2 (germline): GTSNPN, SVGIG (reference sequence). V lost 0 bases, J lost 5 bases, and 16 bases lay in between. CDR3 in amino acids: CAWSVGSRGRTGELFF. The CDR3 nucleotides are TGTGCCTGGAGTGTAGGTTCCCGGGGGCGAACCGGGGAGCTGTTTTTT.

The rearrangement joins TRBV4-1 to TRBJ2-1, with 13 bases fitting TRBD2. Germline CDR1 MGHRA, CDR2 YSYEKL. J was trimmed by 7 bases and V by 5 bases; bases with no gene match: 8. The CDR3 runs to 16 residues. CDR3 sequence (DNA): TGCGCCAGCAGCTTTTGGGGGACTAGCGGGATGAATGAGCAGTTCTTC. It translates to CASSFWGTSGMNEQFF.

V gene TRBV18 combines with J gene TRBJ1-1, with D possibly matching TRBD1 (6 bases). The CDR3 contains 16 residues. The V end was cut by 5 bases, the J end by 0 bases, with 16 bases between. Germline CDR1 reads KGHSH; CDR2 reads LQKENI. The CDR3: CASSANTQGMNTEAFF. CDR3 DNA: TGTGCCAGCTCAGCCAACACACAGGGTATGAACACTGAAGCTTTCTTT.

V is TRBV6-1 and J is TRBJ1-2; D gene uncertain. V was pared by 0 bases and J by 4 bases, with 9 bases between. Germline lookup yields CDR1 MNHNS and CDR2 SASEGT. The CDR3 has 14 residues. The CDR3 DNA is TGTGCCAGCAGTGAAGCCCCGACCTCCTATGGCTACACCTTC. Encoded protein: CASSEAPTSYGYTF.

The chain joins TRBV7-6 to TRBJ1-5; D is ambiguous. V lost 3 bases, J lost 4 bases, and 19 bases lay in between. Germline-derived CDR1 and CDR2 are SGHVS and FNYEAQ. The CDR3 is 17 amino acids. DNA of the CDR3: TGTGCCAGCAGCTTTTTTGGGAAACCGGGCCAAAATCAGCCCCAGCATTTT. Residues: CASSFFGKPGQNQPQHF. Looking up the rest from reference TRBV7-6 and TRBJ1-5 gives the full variable domain: GAGVSQSPRYKVTKRGQDVALRCDPISGHVSLYWYRQALGQGPEFLTYFNYEAQQDKSGLPNDRFSAERPEGSISTLTIQRTEQRDSAMYRCASSFFGKPGQNQPQHFGDGTRLSIL.

The V call is TRBV5-5, the J call TRBJ2-7; D might be TRBD2 (6 bases). Germline CDR1 and CDR2: SGHKS and YYEKEE (reference sequence). The CDR3 runs to 15 residues. Trimming took 3 bases from V and 2 from J, leaving 15 bases between them. CDR3 DNA sequence: TGTGCCAGCAGCTCCTCTCGCGGGAAGACCTACGAGCAGTACTTC. Its translation is CASSSSRGKTYEQYF.

This chain uses TRBV4-2 with TRBJ2-3, with D possibly being TRBD2 (7 bases). The ends were cut back, 0 bases at V and 5 bases at J, with 18 bases in the middle. The CDR3 loop spans 17 amino acids. CDR1 is LGHNA, CDR2 YNFKEQ, per germline. CDR3 residues: CASSQEGGLPRGDTQYF. The CDR3 coding sequence is TGTGCCAGCAGCCAAGAGGGGGGGTTACCCAGGGGAGATACGCAGTATTTT.

Of note for this clone: This is likely a read error, given that the CDR3 carries no conserved phenylalanine or tryptophan at its end. The rearrangement uses TRBV10-3 and TRBJ2-2; a possible D gene is TRBD2 (6 bases). Germline loops: CDR1 ENHRY, CDR2 SYGVKD. V gave up 0 bases and J gave up 3 bases, with 14 bases separating them. CDR3 length: 17 residues. The CDR3 sequence is CAISESLGRDYTGELFS. In nucleotides, the CDR3 is TGTGCCATCAGTGAGTCGCTGGGGCGGGATTACACCGGGGAGCTGTTTTCT.

V usage is TRBV10-3 and J usage is TRBJ2-7; 7 positions agree with TRBD2. The V gene's germline CDR1 is ENHRY and CDR2 SYGVKD. This CDR3 region has 13 residues. Trimming removed 4 bases from V and 2 bases from J; junction bases left unmatched: 2. The CDR3 loop reads CAISAGGTYEQYF. CDR3 DNA: TGTGCCATCAGTGCGGGGGGTACCTACGAGCAGTACTTC.

The rearrangement links TRBV7-6 to TRBJ2-1, with D perhaps TRBD1 (6 bases). The V end was cut by 6 bases, the J end by 0 bases, with 15 bases between. Germline CDR1 reads SGHVS; CDR2 reads FNYEAQ. There are 16 residues in the CDR3. CDR3 coding DNA: TGTGCCAGCAGACCAATAACAGGGACCTCCTACAATGAGCAGTTCTTC. This gives the protein CASRPITGTSYNEQFF.